This TCR beta chain was sequenced in a study of siplizumab effects on memory and regulatory T cells. The germline V and J ends were trimmed by 5 bases and 10 bases, with 15 bases remaining between them. CDR3 size: 13 residues. Germline values: CDR1 MGHRA, CDR2 YSYEKL. Study-level results: Proliferating CD4+ or CD8+ clones, roughly 75-97% of them, lacked an assignable naive or memory phenotype. Naive T cells apparently outstripped memory cells in diversity and seemed major alloresponse contributors.

Each sample contributed 85,000 to 100,000 TCR templates to the assay. Data came from immunoSEQ multiplex PCR; TCRdb stores just in-frame clones and leaves some out. The sample has tens of thousands of clones, more than 80% seen once; the top ten hold approximately 30%. With regard to this clone: The antigen remains undetermined.

The chain carries TRBV4-1 and TRBJ2-1, with D perhaps TRBD2 (6 bases). The specimen was CD8+ T cells sorted from blood. The receptor comes from a human donor in good health. The CDR3, as DNA: TGCGCCAGCAGCTCCCCTGGGGGGAGCGAGCAGTTCTTC. Its translation is CASSSPGGSEQFF.